The rows below give T cell receptor beta chains drawn from one sample of a study of T cells in localized non-small cell lung cancer. Measured with immunoSEQ multiplex PCR; TCRdb has only the in-frame clones, and not every one. The sample has some 53,000 clones; 75% to 90% are singletons. The specimen was peripheral blood, collected before any cancer treatment. The receptors originated from a male donor at least 60 years old with stage III squamous cell lung carcinoma. Each CDR3 is given with its conserved first and last residue. The D gene is left open where the match is weak. Not all rows give a size; the values are once, few, many and, for expanded clones, a class.

cdr3_nt,cdr3_aa,d_call,j_call,clone_size,v_call
TGTGCCAGCAGGGGGACAGGGGACCACGAGCAGTACTTC,CASRGTGDHEQYF,TRBD1,TRBJ2-7,-,TRBV6-1
TGTGCCAGCAGCCAAGTATCTGCCCGGGGCGGTGGGTATGGCTACACCTTC,CASSQVSARGGGYGYTF,-,TRBJ1-2,-,TRBV4-2
TGCGCCAGCAGCATACAGGGGACGGCAACTAATGAAAAACTGTTTTTT,CASSIQGTATNEKLFF,TRBD1,TRBJ1-4,few,TRBV5-1
TGTGCCAGCAGCTTAGGGGGGCCTGTCGATTCACCCCTCCACTTT,CASSLGGPVDSPLHF,-,TRBJ1-6,-,TRBV7-2
TGTGCTAGTGGTTTGGGGCAGGGCGAAGAGCAGTACTTC,CASGLGQGEEQYF,-,TRBJ2-7,-,TRBV12-5
TGTGCCAGCAGCCAAAGTTATGGGGCAACCTATGGCTACACCTTC,CASSQSYGATYGYTF,-,TRBJ1-2,-,TRBV5-8
TGTGCCTGGAGTGTGAAAGGATCAAACACCATATATTTT,CAWSVKGSNTIYF,-,TRBJ1-3,once,TRBV30
TGTGCCAGCAGCTTGGGAACAGGGTACGAGCAGTACTTC,CASSLGTGYEQYF,-,TRBJ2-7,-,TRBV5-1
TGTGCCAGCAGCTCCGGACTAGCGGGAGGGTATGAGCAGTTCTTC,CASSSGLAGGYEQFF,TRBD2,TRBJ2-1,-,TRBV11-3
TGTGCCAGCCTCAGTGCGGGAGGGGGATGGAATGAGCAGTTCTTC,CASLSAGGGWNEQFF,TRBD2,TRBJ2-1,-,TRBV6-1
TGTGCCAGCAGTGAATATCAGGCAGGGAACACTGAAGCTTTCTTT,CASSEYQAGNTEAFF,-,TRBJ1-1,-,TRBV25-1
TGTGCCAGCAGCTTCAGTCTAGCGGGAGTCGAGCAGTACTTC,CASSFSLAGVEQYF,TRBD2,TRBJ2-7,-,TRBV11-2
TGTGCCAGCAGCCAAGAGGGCCAATTGACGGGGGCCTTCTCCTACGAGCAGTACTTC,CASSQEGQLTGAFSYEQYF,-,TRBJ2-7,-,TRBV14
TGTGCCATCAGTGGACAGGGGGCCTACGAGCAGTACTTC,CAISGQGAYEQYF,TRBD1,TRBJ2-7,-,TRBV10-3
TGTGCCAGCAGCCAGGGGATTGCTAATGAAAAACTGTTTTTT,CASSQGIANEKLFF,-,TRBJ1-4,-,TRBV16
TGTGCCAGCAGCCTAGACAGGGCTCAGCCCCAGCATTTT,CASSLDRAQPQHF,TRBD1,TRBJ1-5,many,TRBV7-2
TGTGCCATCAGTGAGTCGAATAAGCGGGGATTCTCCTACGAGCAGTACTTC,CAISESNKRGFSYEQYF,TRBD2,TRBJ2-7,-,TRBV10-3
TGTGCCAGCAGCGCCGACAGAACCCTTTTGGGCTACACCTTC,CASSADRTLLGYTF,-,TRBJ1-2,-,TRBV2
TGTGCCAGCAGCTTACCCCCTGAAGCTTTCTTT,CASSLPPEAFF,-,TRBJ1-1,few,TRBV7-3
TGCGCCAGCAGATTGGACTCCACTGAAGCTTTCTTT,CASRLDSTEAFF,-,TRBJ1-1,few,TRBV5-1
TGTGCCATCAGTGGTCAGGAAGAGACCCAGTACTTC,CAISGQEETQYF,-,TRBJ2-5,once,TRBV10-3
TGTGCCAGCAGCTTAGACGGGCGGGCCACAGATACGCAGTATTTT,CASSLDGRATDTQYF,-,TRBJ2-3,-,TRBV7-9
TGTGCCTGGAGTAGCGGTAACACCGGGGAGCTGTTTTTT,CAWSSGNTGELFF,-,TRBJ2-2,-,TRBV30
TGTGCCAGTAGTATGATGGGGCCGGGAACCGGGGAGCTGTTTTTT,CASSMMGPGTGELFF,-,TRBJ2-2,-,TRBV19
TGTGCTAGTGGCTTGACAACCTACGAGCAGTACTTC,CASGLTTYEQYF,-,TRBJ2-7,-,TRBV12-5
TGTGCCAGCAGTCAACCTACGGGACAGGTAGTCTTC,CASSQPTGQVVF,TRBD1,TRBJ2-7,-,TRBV6-5
TGTGCCAGCAGCTCAGCGCGACAGGGATTGACAGATACGCAGTATTTT,CASSSARQGLTDTQYF,TRBD1,TRBJ2-3,-,TRBV5-4
TGTGCCAGCAGTTTAGTGTCTTTCCAGGGGACGCAAATTTCCTACGAGCAGTACTTC,CASSLVSFQGTQISYEQYF,-,TRBJ2-7,few,TRBV27
TGTGCCAGCAGCTGGGAGAATCGGGATGGCTACACCTTC,CASSWENRDGYTF,-,TRBJ1-2,-,TRBV7-9
TGTGCCAGCAGTTTATTGATAGCGGGTCCCTCCAATGAGCAGTTCTTC,CASSLLIAGPSNEQFF,TRBD2,TRBJ2-1,-,TRBV27
TGTGCCAGCAGCTTGTGGGTGGGGAATACTATGAACACTGAAGCTTTCTTT,CASSLWVGNTMNTEAFF,-,TRBJ1-1,-,TRBV5-4
TGTGCCAGCAGCCCCGGCCCGGGACAGGGTGGAGAGACCCAGTACTTC,CASSPGPGQGGETQYF,TRBD1,TRBJ2-5,-,TRBV7-7
TGTGCCTGGACTCCGATGTCGAACACCGGGGAGCTGTTTTTT,CAWTPMSNTGELFF,-,TRBJ2-2,-,TRBV30
TGTGCCAGCAGCCCCCAGGGGAGCAGCTCCTACGAGCAGTACTTC,CASSPQGSSSYEQYF,-,TRBJ2-7,-,TRBV7-9
TGTGCCAGCTCACCGGCTAGCAGGGACATTCAGTACTTC,CASSPASRDIQYF,-,TRBJ2-4,-,TRBV18
TGTGCCAGCAGCTCAGTACCGGGCCTCCAAGAGACCCAGTACTTC,CASSSVPGLQETQYF,-,TRBJ2-5,-,TRBV7-6
TGTGCCACCGGGGCCTCCTACGAGCAGTACTTC,CATGASYEQYF,-,TRBJ2-7,-,TRBV19
TGTGCCACCAGCCCTCGGAGGGACCCAACCTACGAGCAGTACTTC,CATSPRRDPTYEQYF,-,TRBJ2-7,-,TRBV15
TGTGCCAGTAGTGATCTTGGGGGTGTGAGGGAACAGTACTTC,CASSDLGGVREQYF,-,TRBJ2-7,-,TRBV19
TGTGCCAGCAGTCCGGGGTGGAGTTCACCCCTCCACTTT,CASSPGWSSPLHF,-,TRBJ1-6,few,TRBV2
TGTGCCAGAAGCACGGGACAGGAAGGAAACACCATATATTTT,CARSTGQEGNTIYF,TRBD1,TRBJ1-3,once,TRBV5-3
TGTGCCAGCAGCAAAGTCTCTCCGACTCGCGGGGTTCTCCACACCTTC,CASSKVSPTRGVLHTF,-,TRBJ1-2,-,TRBV21-1
TGTGCCAGCAGAGACAGGGCCCGCACAGATACGCAGTATTTT,CASRDRARTDTQYF,TRBD1,TRBJ2-3,-,TRBV6-1
TGTGCCACCTCCCCGAGGGAGCCTGAAGCTTTCTTT,CATSPREPEAFF,-,TRBJ1-1,-,TRBV18
TGTGCCTGGAATCAGGGACTAGGGGCCTACAATGAGCAGTTCTTC,CAWNQGLGAYNEQFF,TRBD2,TRBJ2-1,-,TRBV30
TGTGCCATCAGTGGGGGACAGGGGCGGACCTCCTACAATGAGCAGTTCTTC,CAISGGQGRTSYNEQFF,TRBD1,TRBJ2-1,-,TRBV10-3
TGTGCCAGCTCACCACCGACAGACTACGAGCAGTACTTC,CASSPPTDYEQYF,-,TRBJ2-7,once,TRBV18
TGTGCCAGCAGCTCCGGCGGGGCCTCCTACAATGAGCAGTTCTTC,CASSSGGASYNEQFF,-,TRBJ2-1,-,TRBV7-3
TGTGCCAGCAGCCCAGGGACAGCGCCTAACTATGGCTACACCTTC,CASSPGTAPNYGYTF,TRBD1,TRBJ1-2,-,TRBV5-6